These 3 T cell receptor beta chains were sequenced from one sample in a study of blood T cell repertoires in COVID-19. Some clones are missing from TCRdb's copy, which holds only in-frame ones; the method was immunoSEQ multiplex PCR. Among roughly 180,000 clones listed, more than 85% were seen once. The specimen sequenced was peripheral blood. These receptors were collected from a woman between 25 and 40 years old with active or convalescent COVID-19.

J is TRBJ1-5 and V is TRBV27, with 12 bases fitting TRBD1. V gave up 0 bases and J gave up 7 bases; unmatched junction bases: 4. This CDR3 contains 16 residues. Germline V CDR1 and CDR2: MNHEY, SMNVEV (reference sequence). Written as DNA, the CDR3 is TGTGCCAGCAGTTTATCTGGGACAGGGGGCGTGCAGCCCCAGCATTTT. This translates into CASSLSGTGGVQPQHF.

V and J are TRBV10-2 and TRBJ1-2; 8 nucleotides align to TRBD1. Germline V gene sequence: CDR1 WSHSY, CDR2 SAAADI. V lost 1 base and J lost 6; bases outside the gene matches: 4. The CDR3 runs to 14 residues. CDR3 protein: CASSEWQGAHGYTF. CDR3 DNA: TGCGCCAGCAGTGAGTGGCAGGGGGCGCATGGCTACACCTTC.

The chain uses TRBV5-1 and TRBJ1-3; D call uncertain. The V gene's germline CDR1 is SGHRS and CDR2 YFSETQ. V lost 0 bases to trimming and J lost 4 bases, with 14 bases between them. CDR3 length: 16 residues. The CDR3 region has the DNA TGCGCCAGCAGCTTGGCCGGCGGTTCGTTAGGAAACACCATATATTTT. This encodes CASSLAGGSLGNTIYF.